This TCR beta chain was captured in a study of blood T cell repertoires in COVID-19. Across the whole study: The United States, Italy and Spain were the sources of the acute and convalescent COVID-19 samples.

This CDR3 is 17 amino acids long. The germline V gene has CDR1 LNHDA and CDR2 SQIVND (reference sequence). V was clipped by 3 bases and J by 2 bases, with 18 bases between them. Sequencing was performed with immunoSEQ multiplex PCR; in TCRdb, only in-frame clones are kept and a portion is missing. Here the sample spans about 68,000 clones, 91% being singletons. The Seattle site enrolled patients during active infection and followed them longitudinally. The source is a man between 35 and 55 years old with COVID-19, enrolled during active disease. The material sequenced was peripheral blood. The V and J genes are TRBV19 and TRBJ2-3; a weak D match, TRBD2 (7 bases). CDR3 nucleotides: TGTGCCAGTAGTATCCCCGCGGGGCGGGGGCTCACAGATACGCAGTATTTT. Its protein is CASSIPAGRGLTDTQYF. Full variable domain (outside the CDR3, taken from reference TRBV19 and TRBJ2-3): DGGITQSPKYLFRKEGQNVTLSCEQNLNHDAMYWYRQDPGQGLRLIYYSQIVNDFQKGDIAEGYSVSREKKESFPLTVTSAQKNPTAFYLCASSIPAGRGLTDTQYFGPGTRLTVL.